This T cell receptor (beta chain) was captured by sequencing in a study of blood T cells in healthy people across ages. Study as a whole: Template switching retrieved approximately one barcoded beta molecule for each two T cells.

Combining a sample-barcoded 5' primer with a J-beta primer mix, a second PCR ran for roughly 7 to 12 cycles. TCRdb itself ran the 5' RACE reads through MiXCR, one entry per CDR3 protein. The sample shows approximately 820,000 distinct CDR3 sequences, 40% to 50% of them seen only once. The CDR3 extends over 15 amino acids. Germline V gives CDR1 MGHRA, CDR2 YSYEKL. V was clipped by 4 bases and J by 2 bases; unmatched bases: 3. Sequenced input: blood. J is TRBJ2-7 and V is TRBV4-1, with TRBD2 matching over 12 bases. This receptor was obtained from a man aged 55 to 70 in good health. The CDR3 region has the DNA TGCGCCAGCAGCCCTAGCGGGGGGGGAACCTACGAGCAGTACTTC. This codes for CASSPSGGGTYEQYF.